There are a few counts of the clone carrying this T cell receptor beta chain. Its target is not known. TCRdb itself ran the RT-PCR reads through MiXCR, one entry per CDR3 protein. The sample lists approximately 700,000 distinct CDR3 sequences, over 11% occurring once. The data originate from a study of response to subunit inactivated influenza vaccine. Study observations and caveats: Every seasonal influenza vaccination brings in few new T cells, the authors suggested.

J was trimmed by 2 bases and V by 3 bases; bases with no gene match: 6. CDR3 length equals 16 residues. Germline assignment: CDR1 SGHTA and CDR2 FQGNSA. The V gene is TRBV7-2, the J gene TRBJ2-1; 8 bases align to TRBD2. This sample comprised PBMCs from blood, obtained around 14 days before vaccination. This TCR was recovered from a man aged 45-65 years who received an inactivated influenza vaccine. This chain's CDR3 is CASSFRGGQTYNEQFF. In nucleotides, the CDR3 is TGTGCCAGCAGCTTTCGGGGGGGACAAACCTACAATGAGCAGTTCTTC.